This T cell receptor beta chain was identified during a study of shared clonotypes between healthy human individuals. Clones were sequenced by immunoSEQ multiplex PCR, and TCRdb holds only the in-frame ones, with some missing. Among about 2.1 million clones listed, just over 90% were seen once. About this clone: The antigen remains undetermined.

The naive CD8 population came from CD45RO-negative cells selected for CCR7, without terminally differentiated effector memory CD45RA+ cells. The V end lost 6 bases, the J end lost 0 bases, and 11 bases lay between the germline ends. The CDR3 loop spans 15 amino acids. The germline V gene has CDR1 LNHDA and CDR2 SQIVND (reference sequence). Study-wide results and limits: Large sequencing depth failed to make sorted-subset sequencing complete, rarefaction showed. Genetic and exposure-history diversity was limited by the few donors.

The rearrangement joins TRBV19 to TRBJ2-2; D not certain. The receptor's source is a man in his late teens or twenties in good health. Some clones in this sample may be carry-over from other donors' samples. The specimen was naive CD8+ T cells from PBMCs. CDR3 DNA: TGTGCCAGTAGCATGTGGAACGCGAACACCGGGGAGCTGTTTTTT. Translation: CASSMWNANTGELFF.